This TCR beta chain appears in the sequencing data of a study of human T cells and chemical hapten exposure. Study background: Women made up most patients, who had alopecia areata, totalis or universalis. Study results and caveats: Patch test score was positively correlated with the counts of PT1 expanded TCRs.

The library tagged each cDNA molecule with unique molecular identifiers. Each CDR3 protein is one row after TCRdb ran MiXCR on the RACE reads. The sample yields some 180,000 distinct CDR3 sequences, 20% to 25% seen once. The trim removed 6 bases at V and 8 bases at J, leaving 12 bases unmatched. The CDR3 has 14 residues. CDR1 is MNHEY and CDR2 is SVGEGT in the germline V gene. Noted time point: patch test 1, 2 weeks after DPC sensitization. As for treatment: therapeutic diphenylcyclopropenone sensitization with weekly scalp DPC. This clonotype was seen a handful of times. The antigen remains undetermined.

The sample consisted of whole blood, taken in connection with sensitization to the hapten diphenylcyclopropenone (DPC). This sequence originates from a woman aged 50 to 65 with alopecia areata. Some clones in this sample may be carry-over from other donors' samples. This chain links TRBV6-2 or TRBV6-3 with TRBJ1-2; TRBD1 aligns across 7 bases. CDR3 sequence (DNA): TGTGCCAGCAGACCAGACAGGGACTCATTGGGCTACACCTTC. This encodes CASRPDRDSLGYTF.